Judged by abundance, the clone carrying this TCR beta chain is medium-sized (0.01 to 0.1%). These data are taken from a study of OX40 agonist ivuxolimab in advanced cancers. Study as a whole: It was permissible to have had prior anti-PD-1, anti-PD-L1 or anti-CTLA-4 therapy, and over 35% had some.

The CDR3 covers 14 residues. Germline CDR1 SGHNT, CDR2 YENEEA. Germline trimming cut 3 bases from V and 5 bases from J; bases unmatched to any gene: 0. TCRdb's copy holds only in-frame clones and misses some; the assay was immunoSEQ multiplex PCR. The sample records 20,000 to 25,000 clones, just under 75% being singletons. This material consisted of CD4+ or CD8+ T cells sorted from blood, taken in a trial of the OX40 agonist ivuxolimab. This TCR derives from an adult with an advanced solid tumor such as melanoma, head and neck, liver or kidney cancer. The V and J genes are TRBV11-3 and TRBJ1-6; 8 bases fit TRBD1. CDR3: CASSFRGHNSPLHF. Here the CDR3 DNA reads TGTGCCAGCAGCTTCAGGGGGCATAATTCACCCCTCCACTTT.